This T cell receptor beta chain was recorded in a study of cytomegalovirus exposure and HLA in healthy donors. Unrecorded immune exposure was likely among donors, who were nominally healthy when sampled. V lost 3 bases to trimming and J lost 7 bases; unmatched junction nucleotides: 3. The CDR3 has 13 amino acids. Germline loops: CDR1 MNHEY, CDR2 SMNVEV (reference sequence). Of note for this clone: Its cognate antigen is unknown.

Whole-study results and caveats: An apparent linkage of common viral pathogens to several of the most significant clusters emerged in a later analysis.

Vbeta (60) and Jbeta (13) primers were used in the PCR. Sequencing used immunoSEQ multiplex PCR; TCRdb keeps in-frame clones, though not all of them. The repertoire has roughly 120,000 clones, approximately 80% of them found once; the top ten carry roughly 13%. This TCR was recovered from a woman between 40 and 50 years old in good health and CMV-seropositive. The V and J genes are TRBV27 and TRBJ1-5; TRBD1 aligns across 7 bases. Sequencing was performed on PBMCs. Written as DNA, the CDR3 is TGTGCCAGCAGTTTTGACAGGGTACAGCCCCAGCATTTT. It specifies CASSFDRVQPQHF.